This passage covers 6 T cell receptor beta chains from one sample sequenced in a study of blood T cell repertoires in COVID-19. The method was immunoSEQ multiplex PCR; TCRdb's version includes in-frame clones alone and lacks a portion of them. Of 100,000 to 150,000 clones detected, about 89% appear once; the ten largest clones hold less than 20%. The sequencing input was peripheral blood. These receptors all come from a man in his fifties or sixties with active or convalescent COVID-19.

The rearrangement joins TRBV29-1 to TRBJ1-3; no definite D call. The CDR3 runs 12 residues. Trimming stripped 6 bases from V and 4 bases from J, with 10 bases between. CDR1 and CDR2 (germline): SQVTM, ANQGSEA. The CDR3 DNA reads as TGCAGCGTGGCCGAGGGAGGAAACACCATATATTTT. Protein product: CSVAEGGNTIYF.

This CDR3 reads CAISEGRGNQETQYF. The CDR3 nucleotides are TGTGCCATCAGTGAGGGCAGGGGGAACCAAGAGACCCAGTACTTC. The rearrangement uses TRBV10-3 and TRBJ2-5, with 7 nucleotides matching TRBD1. V shed 2 bases and J 0 bases; nucleotides not matched to a gene: 3. Germline-derived CDR1 and CDR2 are ENHRY and SYGVKD. This CDR3 contains 15 residues.

V is TRBV7-2 and J is TRBJ2-5; perhaps TRBD1 as D (6 bases). The CDR3 is made up of 17 amino acids. The V gene lost 1 base and the J gene lost 1 base, with 16 bases spanning the gap. Germline V lookup: CDR1 SGHTA, CDR2 FQGNSA. The CDR3 DNA follows: TGTGCCAGCAGCTTAGTATTAGGGGGACGCAGCCAAGAGACCCAGTACTTC. Translated: CASSLVLGGRSQETQYF.

This sequence joins TRBV19 and TRBJ2-3, with 8 bases lining up with TRBD1. With 9 bases clipped from V and 5 bases from J, the junction kept 7 bases outside the gene matches. Germline loops: CDR1 LNHDA, CDR2 SQIVND (reference sequence). CDR3 length equals 13 residues. This chain's CDR3 is CASGQGTRDTQYF. CDR3 in DNA: TGTGCCAGCGGACAGGGAACGAGAGATACGCAGTATTTT. Together with reference TRBV19 and TRBJ2-3, the CDR3 gives the full variable domain: DGGITQSPKYLFRKEGQNVTLSCEQNLNHDAMYWYRQDPGQGLRLIYYSQIVNDFQKGDIAEGYSVSREKKESFPLTVTSAQKNPTAFYLCASGQGTRDTQYFGPGTRLTVL.

This sequence joins TRBV5-1 and TRBJ2-5; 16 bases map to TRBD2. Germline V CDR1 and CDR2: SGHRS, YFSETQ. With 3 bases clipped from V and 1 base from J, the junction kept 6 bases outside the gene matches. CDR3 length: 18 residues. CDR3 nucleotides: TGCGCCAGCAGCTCGGGACTAGCGGGGGGGCGAAGCCAAGAGACCCAGTACTTC. Residues: CASSSGLAGGRSQETQYF.

The V gene is TRBV6-6, the J gene TRBJ2-7; 8 nucleotides match TRBD1. Germline V gives CDR1 MNHNY, CDR2 SVGAGI (reference sequence). The CDR3 sequence is 15 residues long. V lost 4 bases, J lost 3 bases, and 8 bases stayed unmatched. CDR3 in DNA: TGTGCCAGCAGTTGGGGGACAGGTGAGAACTACGAGCAGTACTTC. This translates into CASSWGTGENYEQYF.